Listed here are 12 T cell receptor beta chains from one sample, sequenced in a study of shared clonotypes between healthy human individuals. Method: immunoSEQ multiplex PCR; TCRdb's copy keeps in-frame clones and lacks some. Seen here are roughly 300,000 clones, 70% to 75% observed once, and the top ten hold over 9.5%. Sample: memory CD4+ T cells sorted from blood. This sample's subset: CD45RA-negative fraction. The receptors stem from a man aged 25-45 years in good health.

The gene calls are TRBV28 and TRBJ1-5; maybe TRBD1 (6 bases). The length of the CDR3 is 15 residues. Deletions cut 6 bases from V and 9 bases from J, with 21 bases between. Germline-derived CDR1 and CDR2 are MDHEN and SYDVKM. CDR3 in DNA: TGTGCCAGCAGCGAATACAGGGAACCTCTTCCGCCCCAGCATTTT. It codes for CASSEYREPLPPQHF.

The V and J genes are TRBV18 and TRBJ1-6; weak D call: TRBD1 (6 bases). The CDR3 is made up of 15 amino acids. CDR1 is KGHSH and CDR2 is LQKENI in the germline V gene. With 3 bases removed from V and 8 bases from J, the gap between germline ends came to 14 bases. The CDR3 DNA reads as TGTGCCAGCTCACCCAACAGGGTGGGGGATTCACCCCTCCACTTT. It encodes CASSPNRVGDSPLHF.

CDR3: CASSSQTSSETQYF. CDR3 nucleotide sequence: TGTGCCAGCAGCTCCCAGACTAGTAGTGAGACCCAGTACTTC. The rearrangement links TRBV7-2 to TRBJ2-5, with D possibly being TRBD2 (6 bases). Germline CDR1 and CDR2: SGHTA and FQGNSA. This CDR3 is built from 14 residues. V shed 4 bases and J shed 5 bases, with 14 bases lying between them.

The chain recombines TRBV9 with TRBJ2-7; D remains ambiguous. Trimming cost V 4 bases and J 3 bases, with 14 bases left between them. The V gene's germline CDR1 is SGDLS and CDR2 YYNGEE. This CDR3 is 14 amino acids long. The CDR3 DNA reads as TGTGCCAGCAGCCCCCGAGTTGATTTCTACGAGCAGTACTTC. It translates to CASSPRVDFYEQYF.

This clone has just one count. This chain joins TRBV28 and TRBJ2-7, with no clear D. The CDR3 covers 14 residues. Germline CDR1 reads MDHEN; CDR2 reads SYDVKM. Deletions cut 5 bases from V and 4 bases from J, with 15 bases between. The CDR3 nucleotides are TGTGCCAGCAGTGCCTCCGGGTCCCCATACGAGCAGTACTTC. Encoded protein: CASSASGSPYEQYF.

The chain couples TRBV5-1 to TRBJ2-7; D is undetermined. CDR1 is SGHRS and CDR2 is YFSETQ in the germline V gene. The CDR3 extends over 13 amino acids. Trimming stripped 4 bases from V and 2 bases from J, with 10 bases between. CDR3 DNA: TGCGCCAGCAGCGCCGTAAACCCCTACGAGCAGTACTTC. Amino acids: CASSAVNPYEQYF.

CDR3 amino acids: CAGGLAGVPPNEQFF. The DNA for the CDR3 is TGTGCCGGCGGTTTGGCGGGAGTACCCCCCAATGAGCAGTTCTTC. The chain is built from TRBV5-4 and TRBJ2-1, with 7 bases that match TRBD2. The CDR3 has 15 residues. Germline CDR1 is SGHNT and CDR2 is YYREEE (reference sequence). Unmatched junction bases numbered 16, after V lost 10 bases and J lost 6 bases.

The chain has TRBV9 and TRBJ2-7, with 11 bases that match TRBD2. The ends lost 5 bases at V and 0 bases at J; junction bases unmatched: 1. The CDR3 is made up of 14 amino acids. Germline assignment: CDR1 SGDLS and CDR2 YYNGEE. This CDR3 reads CASSSGRDSYEQYF. CDR3 coding DNA: TGTGCCAGCAGTAGCGGGAGGGACTCCTACGAGCAGTACTTC.

The J gene is TRBJ2-4, the V gene TRBV5-4; D not certain. V gave up 0 bases and J gave up 0 bases, with 10 bases separating them. CDR3 length: 16 residues. In germline, CDR1 is SGHNT, CDR2 YYREEE (reference sequence). The CDR3 coding sequence is TGTGCCAGCAGCTTGGCAGGACCTTTAGCCAAAAACATTCAGTACTTC. It is translated as CASSLAGPLAKNIQYF. Based on the CDR3 plus reference TRBV5-4 and TRBJ2-4, the full variable domain is ETGVTQSPTHLIKTRGQQVTLRCSSQSGHNTVSWYQQALGQGPQFIFQYYREEENGRGNFPPRFSGLQFPNYSSELNVNALELDDSALYLCASSLAGPLAKNIQYFGAGTRLSVL.

The rearrangement joins TRBV30 to TRBJ2-7, with D perhaps matching TRBD2 (5 bases). V was cut by 6 bases and J by 3 bases, with 9 bases left in between. Per the germline V gene, CDR1 is GTSNPN and CDR2 is SVGIG (reference sequence). This CDR3 is built from 11 residues. The CDR3 loop reads CACTAGYEQYF. The CDR3 DNA follows: TGTGCCTGTACGGCGGGCTACGAGCAGTACTTC. Combining the CDR3 with reference TRBV30 and TRBJ2-7 gives the whole variable domain SQTIHQWPATLVQPVGSPLSLECTVEGTSNPNLYWYRQAAGRGLQLLFYSVGIGQISSEVPQNLSASRPQDRQFILSSKKLLLSDSGFYLCACTAGYEQYFGPGTRLTVT.

This sequence joins TRBV5-1 and TRBJ2-3, with 9 bases fitting TRBD2. The CDR3 length is 15 residues. The germline CDR1 and CDR2 sequences are SGHRS and YFSETQ. The junction had 7 bases not matched to a gene; V was cut back by 3 bases and J by 5 bases. Here the CDR3 reads CASSSTSGHGDTQYF. The CDR3 nucleotides read TGCGCCAGCAGCTCGACTAGCGGCCATGGAGATACGCAGTATTTT.

This clone turned up a few times. The V call is TRBV7-9, the J call TRBJ2-5; D is unclear. Per germline, CDR1 SEHNR and CDR2 FQNEAQ (reference sequence). Trimming pared 3 bases from V and 2 bases from J, leaving 13 bases between. This CDR3 contains 15 residues. The CDR3 sequence is CASSLVATNQETQYF. CDR3 DNA sequence: TGTGCCAGCAGCTTGGTTGCCACAAATCAAGAGACCCAGTACTTC.